Sequencing of this TCR beta chain was carried out in a study of shared clonotypes between healthy human individuals. Study-wide findings and caveats: It was the non-shared clonotypes that had lower generation probabilities than clonotypes shared by all four donors.

The assay was immunoSEQ multiplex PCR, and TCRdb's table has in-frame clones only and misses some. Of fewer than 350,000 clones listed, around 87% are singletons. Germline CDR1 and CDR2: GTSNPN and SVGIG (reference sequence). V gave up 4 bases and J gave up 5 bases; unmatched junction bases: 3. This CDR3 has 12 amino acids. Details on this clone: Antigen specificity is unknown.

The rearrangement links TRBV30 to TRBJ1-1; 8 bases match TRBD1. The receptor's source is a man between 18 and 29 years old in good health. The sequenced sample consisted of memory CD8+ T cells sorted from blood. Noted subset: CD45RO+ cells pooled with CCR7-negative TemRA cells. CDR3: CAWTWTGTEAFF. CDR3 coding DNA: TGTGCCTGGACCTGGACAGGGACTGAAGCTTTCTTT.